These 8 T cell receptor beta chains originate from one sample sequenced in a study of CD8+ T cells in alopecia areata. Following RNA extraction, reverse transcription yielded cDNA that acted as the sequencing template. The protocol was immunoSEQ multiplex PCR, while the TCRdb copy is restricted to in-frame clones and leaves out a portion. The sample lists about 200,000 clones, approximately 60% occurring once. Sequencing used CD8+ T cells sorted from blood. Receptors originate from a human donor in good health.

The rearrangement joins TRBV7-3 to TRBJ2-7, with TRBD1 as a possible D gene (6 bases). Trimming shortened V by 5 bases and J by 12 bases, and 26 bases separated the two germline ends. CDR1 and CDR2 from the germline V gene are SGHTA and FQGTGA. The CDR3 is 15 amino acids. CDR3 region: CASSHVGTLSDEWYF. The CDR3 DNA reads TGTGCCAGCAGCCACGTCGGGACACTCTCCGACGAGTGGTACTTC. The complete variable domain, with remaining parts taken from reference TRBV7-3 and TRBJ2-7, reads GAGVSQTPSNKVTEKGKYVELRCDPISGHTALYWYRQSLGQGPEFLIYFQGTGAADDSGLPNDRFFAVRPEGSVSTLKIQRTERGDSAVYLCASSHVGTLSDEWYFGPGTRLTVT.

The gene calls are TRBV6-5 and TRBJ2-2; tentative D call: TRBD1 (5 bases). Trimming cost V 2 bases and J 5 bases, with 9 bases left between them. The CDR3 runs to 14 residues. The germline CDR1 and CDR2 sequences are MNHEY and SVGAGI. The CDR3 coding sequence is TGTGCCAGCAGTTACCAGGGAACTACCGGGGAGCTGTTTTTT. Translating it yields CASSYQGTTGELFF.

This chain uses TRBV7-2 with TRBJ2-5; D could derive from TRBD1 or TRBD2 (5 bases each). CDR3 length: 15 amino acids. CDR1 is SGHTA and CDR2 is FQGNSA in the germline V gene. The V gene lost 0 bases and the J gene lost 0 bases, with 8 bases spanning the gap. The CDR3 is CASSLAGVHQETQYF. In DNA form, the CDR3 reads TGTGCCAGCAGCTTAGCGGGGGTTCACCAAGAGACCCAGTACTTC. The whole variable domain, remainder taken from reference TRBV7-2 and TRBJ2-5, is GAGVSQSPSNKVTEKGKDVELRCDPISGHTALYWYRQSLGQGLEFLIYFQGNSAPDKSGLPSDRFSAERTGGSVSTLTIQRTQQEDSAVYLCASSLAGVHQETQYFGPGTRLLVL.

Concerning this clone: Other DNA sequences from this sample encode an identical CDR3 as well. This sequence joins TRBV4-2 and TRBJ2-7, with D perhaps given as TRBD1 or TRBD2 (5 bases each). The V end lost 0 bases, the J end lost 3 bases, and 6 bases lay between the germline ends. Germline CDR1 is LGHNA and CDR2 is YNFKEQ. The CDR3 sequence is 13 residues long. This CDR3 is CASSQDGGYEQYF. Written as DNA, the CDR3 is TGTGCCAGCAGCCAAGATGGGGGCTACGAGCAGTACTTC.

The chain carries TRBV29-1 and TRBJ1-2; TRBD1 is a possible D gene (6 bases). Per germline, CDR1 SQVTM and CDR2 ANQGSEA. The V end was cut by 6 bases, the J end by 6 bases, with 14 bases between. This CDR3 spans 12 amino acids. This CDR3 reads CSVVGGPHGYTF. Here the CDR3 DNA reads TGCAGCGTGGTCGGGGGGCCCCATGGCTACACCTTC.

The chain has TRBV11-2 and TRBJ1-2, with TRBD1 identical over 8 bases. V shed 4 bases and J 5 bases; nucleotides not matched to a gene: 6. The CDR3 has 14 amino acids. Germline CDR1 and CDR2: SGHAT and FQNNGV. The CDR3 sequence: CASSSRTGSYGYTF. The CDR3 DNA follows: TGTGCCAGCAGCTCAAGGACAGGGAGTTATGGCTACACCTTC.

This clone was counted a single time. The chain uses TRBV4-1 and TRBJ1-2, with 9 bases identical to TRBD1. Per germline, CDR1 MGHRA and CDR2 YSYEKL. Trimming cost V 3 bases and J 6 bases; bases outside gene matches: 5. The CDR3 consists of 14 residues. CDR3 sequence (DNA): TGCGCCAGCAGCCACCCCACAGGGGGCGATGGCTACACCTTC. This sequence encodes CASSHPTGGDGYTF.

The chain joins TRBV27 to TRBJ1-6; no clear D gene. The germline V gene has CDR1 MNHEY and CDR2 SMNVEV (reference sequence). Trimming pared 0 bases from V and 7 bases from J, leaving 4 bases between. The CDR3 has 13 amino acids. The CDR3 DNA follows: TGTGCCAGCAGTTTATCTGGGAATTCACCCCTCCACTTT. This codes for CASSLSGNSPLHF.